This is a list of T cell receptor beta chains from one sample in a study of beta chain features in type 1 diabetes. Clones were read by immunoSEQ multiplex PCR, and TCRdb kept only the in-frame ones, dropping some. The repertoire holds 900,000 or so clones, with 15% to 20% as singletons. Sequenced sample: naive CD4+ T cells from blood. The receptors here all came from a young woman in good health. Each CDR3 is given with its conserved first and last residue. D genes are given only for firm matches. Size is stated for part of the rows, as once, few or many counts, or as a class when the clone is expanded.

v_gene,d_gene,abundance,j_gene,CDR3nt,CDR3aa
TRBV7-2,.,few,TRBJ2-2,TGTGCCAGCAGCTTAGTGCATTCCGGGGAGCTGTTTTTT,CASSLVHSGELFF
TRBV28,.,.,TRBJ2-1,TGTGCCAGCAGTTCAGGGGTAGCGAACCACTACAATGAGCAGTTCTTC,CASSSGVANHYNEQFF
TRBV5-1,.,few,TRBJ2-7,TGCGCCAGCAGCTTGTCCCGGGACGAGCAGTACTTC,CASSLSRDEQYF
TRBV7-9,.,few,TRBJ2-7,TGTGCCAGCAGCCCGCGTGGGAACTCCTACGAGCAGTACTTC,CASSPRGNSYEQYF
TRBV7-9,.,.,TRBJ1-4,TGTGCCAGCAGCATGGGGGGGTCCAATGAAAAACTGTTTTTT,CASSMGGSNEKLFF
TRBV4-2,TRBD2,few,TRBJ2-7,TGTGCCAGCAGCCAACTAACCGGACTAGCGAGATTCTACGAGCAGTACTTC,CASSQLTGLARFYEQYF
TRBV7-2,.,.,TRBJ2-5,TGTGCCAGCAGCTTAGTACAGTCCCAAGAGACCCAGTACTTC,CASSLVQSQETQYF
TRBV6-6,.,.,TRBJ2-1,TGTGCCAGCAACCCAGCGGAGTACAATGAGCAGTTCTTC,CASNPAEYNEQFF
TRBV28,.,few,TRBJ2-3,TGTGCCAGCAGTTTAGGTATAGGGGGTTCCTCGGATACGCAGTATTTT,CASSLGIGGSSDTQYF
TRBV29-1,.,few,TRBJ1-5,TGCAGCGTTGTGTTCGGGGGGAATCAGCCCCAGCATTTT,CSVVFGGNQPQHF
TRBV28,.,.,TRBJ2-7,TGTGCCACAGGGGCCTCCTACGAGCAGTACTTC,CATGASYEQYF
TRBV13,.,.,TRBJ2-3,TGTGCCAGCAGCTTTCGGTGGACAGATACGCAGTATTTT,CASSFRWTDTQYF
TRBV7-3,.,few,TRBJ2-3,TGTGCCAGCAGGCGGGACACTAACACAGATACGCAGTATTTT,CASRRDTNTDTQYF
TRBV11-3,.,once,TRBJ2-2,TGTGCCAGCAGCTTTACCTTGGGCGGGGACACCGGGGAGCTGTTTTTT,CASSFTLGGDTGELFF
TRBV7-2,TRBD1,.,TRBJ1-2,TGTGCCAGCAAGGGACAGGGGAGAGAAGGCTACACCTTC,CASKGQGREGYTF
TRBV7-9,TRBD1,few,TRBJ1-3,TGTGCCAGCAGGGGACAGACCAGAAACACCATATATTTT,CASRGQTRNTIYF
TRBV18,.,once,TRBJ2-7,TGTGCCAGCTCACCACTTGAGGGGGGAAGCTACGAGCAGTACTTC,CASSPLEGGSYEQYF
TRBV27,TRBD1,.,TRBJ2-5,TGTGCCAGCAGTTTCGGGGCGGGACAGGGTGAGGAGACCCAGTACTTC,CASSFGAGQGEETQYF
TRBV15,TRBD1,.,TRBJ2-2,TGTGCCACCAGCAGAGGGGACAGGGACACCGGGGAGCTGTTTTTT,CATSRGDRDTGELFF
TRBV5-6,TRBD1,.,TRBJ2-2,TGTGCCAGCAGCTTGTTGGACAGGGAAAACACCGGGGAGCTGTTTTTT,CASSLLDRENTGELFF
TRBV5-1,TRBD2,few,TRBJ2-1,TGCGCCAGCAGCTTCAGGACTAGCGGCAACAATGAGCAGTTCTTC,CASSFRTSGNNEQFF
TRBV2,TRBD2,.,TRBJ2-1,TGTGCCAGCAGCTGGAGACGGACTAGCGGCTCCTACAATGAGCAGTTCTTC,CASSWRRTSGSYNEQFF
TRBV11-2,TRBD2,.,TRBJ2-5,TGTGCCAGCAGCTTATTAAGGGGAGGGCAAGAGACCCAGTACTTC,CASSLLRGGQETQYF
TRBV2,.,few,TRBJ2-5,TGTGCCAGCAGCGAAACTAGCCGTGAAGAGACCCAGTACTTC,CASSETSREETQYF
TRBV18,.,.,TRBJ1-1,TGTGCCAGCTCACCCGGACCAGACACTGAAGCTTTCTTT,CASSPGPDTEAFF
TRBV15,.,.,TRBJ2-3,TGTGCCACCAGCAGAGACCCAGACGCGGATACGCAGTATTTT,CATSRDPDADTQYF
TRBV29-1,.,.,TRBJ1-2,TGCAGCGTGGAAGACAGTGGCGGCTACACCTTC,CSVEDSGGYTF
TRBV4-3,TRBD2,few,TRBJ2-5,TGCGCCAGCAGCCCGAGACTAGCGGGAGTAGAGACCCAGTACTTC,CASSPRLAGVETQYF
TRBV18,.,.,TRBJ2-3,TGTGCCAGCTCACCACCACGCGGGGCGAGCACAGATACGCAGTATTTT,CASSPPRGASTDTQYF
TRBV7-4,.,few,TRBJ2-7,TGTGCCAGCAGCTTAGTTTGCAGGACAGGGCATCGGGGGGCTTACGAGCAGTACTTC,CASSLVCRTGHRGAYEQYF
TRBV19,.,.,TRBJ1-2,TGTGCCAGTAGAGGGCCGCGAAACTATGGCTACACCTTC,CASRGPRNYGYTF
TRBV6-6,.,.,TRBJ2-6,TGTGCCAGCACCCCACGCGGCTCTGGGGCCAACGTCCTGACTTTC,CASTPRGSGANVLTF
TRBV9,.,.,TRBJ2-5,TGTGCCAGCAGCGTTTCGGTTGGGGAGACCCAGTACTTC,CASSVSVGETQYF
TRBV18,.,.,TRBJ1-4,TGTGCCAGCTCCCTCAATGAAAAACTGTTTTTT,CASSLNEKLFF
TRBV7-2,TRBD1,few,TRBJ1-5,TGTGCCAGCAGCTATACAGGGGGCTATCAGCCCCAGCATTTT,CASSYTGGYQPQHF
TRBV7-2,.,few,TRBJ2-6,TGTGCCAGCAGCTCGATGCAGTCTGGGGCCAACGTCCTGACTTTC,CASSSMQSGANVLTF
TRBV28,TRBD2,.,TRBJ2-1,TGTGCCAGCAGGATCGGGGGGAATTACAATGAGCAGTTCTTC,CASRIGGNYNEQFF
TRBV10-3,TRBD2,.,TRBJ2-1,TGTGCCATCAGTGCCGGACTAGACAATGAGCAGTTCTTC,CAISAGLDNEQFF
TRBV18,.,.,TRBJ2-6,TGTGCCAGCTCACCTAAGGCTGGGGCCAACGTCCTGACTTTC,CASSPKAGANVLTF
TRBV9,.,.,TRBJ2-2,TGTGCCAGCAGCGAAGGAGCTAGGAACACCGGGGAGCTGTTTTTT,CASSEGARNTGELFF
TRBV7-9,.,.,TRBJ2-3,TGTGCCAGCCTTTTGGGGGGCACAGATACGCAGTATTTT,CASLLGGTDTQYF
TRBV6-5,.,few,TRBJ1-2,TGTGCCAGCAGTATACAGGGATGGGGTAGCTATGGCTACACCTTC,CASSIQGWGSYGYTF
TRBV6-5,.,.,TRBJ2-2,TGTGCCAGCAGCCCCAGGGTGATAAACACCGGGGAGCTGTTTTTT,CASSPRVINTGELFF
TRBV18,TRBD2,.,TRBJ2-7,TGTGCCAGCTCACCACTGGAGTCGGGAGGGCCCGGTGAGCAGTACTTC,CASSPLESGGPGEQYF
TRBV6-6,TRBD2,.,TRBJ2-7,TGTGCCAGCAGTTACTCGACGCAGGGAGGGGCCTACGAGCAGTACTTC,CASSYSTQGGAYEQYF
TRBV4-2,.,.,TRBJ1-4,TGTGCCAGCAGCCAAGTGGAGGAAAAACTGTTTTTT,CASSQVEEKLFF
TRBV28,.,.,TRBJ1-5,TGTGCCAGCACATCGGGGGCTTGGGATCAGCCCCAGCATTTT,CASTSGAWDQPQHF
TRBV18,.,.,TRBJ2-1,TGTGCCAGCTCACCACTGGGCATGGGGACAAACAATGAGCAGTTCTTC,CASSPLGMGTNNEQFF
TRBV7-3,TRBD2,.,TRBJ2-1,TGTGCCAGCAGCTTCACTAGCGGCTCCTACAATGAGCAGTTCTTC,CASSFTSGSYNEQFF
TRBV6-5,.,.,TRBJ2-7,TGTGCCAGCAGAGATAGGGTGGGGTCCTACGAGCAGTACTTC,CASRDRVGSYEQYF
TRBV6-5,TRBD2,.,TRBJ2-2,TGTGCCAGCAGTTATCGACTAGCGGGAGGTACCGGGGAGCTGTTTTTT,CASSYRLAGGTGELFF
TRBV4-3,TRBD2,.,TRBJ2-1,TGCGCCAGCAGCCAAGCTCTGGGGACTATTTACAATGAGCAGTTCTTC,CASSQALGTIYNEQFF
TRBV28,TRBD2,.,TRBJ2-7,TGTGCCAGCGGTTCTAGCGGGAACTCTCACTACGAGCAGTACTTC,CASGSSGNSHYEQYF
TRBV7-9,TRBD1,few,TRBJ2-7,TGTGCCAGCAGCTTGACAGGGTATCTCTACGAGCAGTACTTC,CASSLTGYLYEQYF